This T cell receptor beta chain was obtained from a study of identical twins. Study findings and constraints: The models gave estimates that fell short of the out-of-frame TCR alpha sharing seen in monozygotic twins. A lower insertion count was a feature of abundant cord blood beta clonotypes, with no such feature in memory repertoires.

Regarding this clonotype: The antigen is not known.

TCRdb reprocessed the 5' RACE reads with MiXCR, giving one entry per CDR3 protein. The sample holds 400,000 to 600,000 distinct CDR3 sequences, about 22% seen once. The V end was cut by 0 bases, the J end by 0 bases, with 12 bases between. The CDR3 has 17 amino acids. Germline values: CDR1 MNHEY, CDR2 SVGAGI. This sample also appeared in a second study, on yellow fever vaccine responses in identical twins.

Sequencing used CD4+ T cells sorted from blood. This rearrangement joins TRBV6-5 to TRBJ1-3; tentative D call: TRBD1 (6 bases). The source of this sequence is a woman between 18 and 30 years old in good health. The CDR3 DNA follows: TGTGCCAGCAGTTACTCGGGACAACCCAGCTCTGGAAACACCATATATTTT. This translates into CASSYSGQPSSGNTIYF.